This T cell receptor beta chain appears in the sequencing data of a study of blood T cell repertoires in COVID-19. For the study at large: Acute and convalescent COVID-19 specimens originated in the United States, Italy and Spain. Sources were T cells, B-cell-depleted T cells, or PBMCs; the material itself was cDNA or gDNA.

Germline trimming cut 5 bases from V and 0 bases from J; bases unmatched to any gene: 7. This CDR3 spans 16 amino acids. Germline V lookup: CDR1 MDHEN, CDR2 SYDVKM. A Seattle source enrolled patients during active infection and followed them longitudinally. In the authors' workflow: How many nucleated cells were present was estimated from reference gene primer amplification. The assay was immunoSEQ multiplex PCR, and TCRdb's table has in-frame clones only and misses some. V, J and clone size derive from that table, while D and trimming were established from the DNA sequence. The sample consists of approximately 330,000 clones, 90% of them appearing once.

The sequence came from a woman aged 40 to 50 with COVID-19, enrolled during active disease. This chain links TRBV28 with TRBJ1-3; TRBD1 matches at 7 bases. Sequencing used peripheral blood. The CDR3 spells CASSPPGQSSGNTIYF. The CDR3 bases are TGTGCCAGCAGTCCTCCGGGACAGAGCTCTGGAAACACCATATATTTT.